Following are 15 T cell receptor beta chains from one sample sequenced in a study of blood T cell repertoires in COVID-19. Method: immunoSEQ multiplex PCR; TCRdb's copy keeps in-frame clones and lacks some. The sample includes some 200,000 clones, 70% to 90% seen only once; the top ten take 7.6%. Sequenced input: peripheral blood. The source is a woman between 45 and 60 years old with active or convalescent COVID-19.

This chain uses TRBV5-4 with TRBJ1-3; TRBD1 might be the D (6 bases). Trimming left V 4 bases short and J 8 bases short, with 19 bases between. Germline CDR1 SGHNT, CDR2 YYREEE (reference sequence). This CDR3 has 15 amino acids. CDR3 sequence (DNA): TGTGCCAGCAGCCCCTGGGAGACAGGAGAGGACACCATATATTTT. Its protein is CASSPWETGEDTIYF.

CDR3 DNA sequence: TGTGCCAGCAGCGAGACGGACAGGAGCTATGGCTACACCTTC. Encoded protein: CASSETDRSYGYTF. The rearrangement uses TRBV9 and TRBJ1-2, with 7 nucleotides matching TRBD1. V lost 3 bases and J lost 4; bases outside the gene matches: 6. The CDR3 has 14 residues. Germline lookup yields CDR1 SGDLS and CDR2 YYNGEE.

CDR3 sequence: CASSNTENEKLFF. CDR3 nucleotide sequence: TGTGCCAGCAGCAATACAGAAAATGAAAAACTGTTTTTT. The V call is TRBV7-7, the J call TRBJ1-4; no clear D. This CDR3 comprises 13 residues. V lost 5 bases and J lost 5, with 9 bases in between. Germline CDR1 is SSHAT and CDR2 is FNYEAQ (reference sequence).

The J gene is TRBJ2-1, the V gene TRBV29-1, with 10 bases aligning to TRBD1. With 5 bases clipped from V and 9 bases from J, the junction kept 7 bases outside the gene matches. CDR1 and CDR2 (germline): SQVTM, ANQGSEA. The CDR3 has 13 amino acids. The CDR3 protein is CSVRQGAVVEQFF. CDR3 in DNA: TGCAGCGTTAGACAGGGGGCAGTTGTTGAGCAGTTCTTC.

V usage is TRBV9 and J usage is TRBJ1-3, with a weak D call TRBD1 (5 bases). The CDR3 contains 16 residues. Trimming left V 2 bases short and J 0 bases short, with 12 bases between. Germline V CDR1 and CDR2: SGDLS, YYNGEE. The CDR3: CASSVQGSHSGNTIYF. Written as DNA, the CDR3 is TGTGCCAGCAGCGTTCAGGGCTCGCACTCTGGAAACACCATATATTTT.

This clone was recorded only once. The genes are TRBV6-1 and TRBJ2-2; tentatively, D is TRBD1 (6 bases). V was clipped by 0 bases and J by 10 bases, with 24 bases between them. CDR3 size: 18 residues. The germline gives CDR1 MNHNS, CDR2 SASEGT. The CDR3 reads CASSEARGRPHRPAELFF. The CDR3 bases are TGTGCCAGCAGTGAAGCCAGGGGCCGCCCCCACCGACCGGCGGAGCTGTTTTTT.

The chain links TRBV6-5 to TRBJ1-5; 8 bases line up with TRBD1. The CDR3 is 14 residues long. Trimming cost V 7 bases and J 5 bases; bases outside gene matches: 7. Germline assignment: CDR1 MNHEY and CDR2 SVGAGI. The CDR3 DNA sequence: TGTGCCAGCACCCCGGGACAGGTTTATCAGCCCCAGCATTTT. It codes for CASTPGQVYQPQHF.

The chain has TRBV7-3 and TRBJ2-3; 11 bases line up with TRBD2. With 5 bases clipped from V and 6 bases from J, the junction kept 7 bases outside the gene matches. CDR1 and CDR2 (germline): SGHTA, FQGTGA. The CDR3 totals 15 residues. CDR3 protein: CASSQTSGKADTQYF. For the CDR3, the DNA is TGTGCCAGCAGCCAGACTAGCGGGAAAGCGGATACGCAGTATTTT.

The V gene is TRBV6-5, the J gene TRBJ1-2; TRBD1 might be the D (5 bases). Trimming removed 6 bases at V and 6 bases at J, with 20 bases between. This CDR3 contains 15 residues. Germline CDR1 is MNHEY and CDR2 is SVGAGI. CDR3 DNA sequence: TGTGCCAGCAGATCCCTCGGGGGGGAGGTCGATGGCTACACCTTC. Translating it yields CASRSLGGEVDGYTF.

The V call is TRBV7-2, the J call TRBJ2-5; possible D gene TRBD1, 5 bases. CDR1 SGHTA and CDR2 FQGNSA come from the germline V gene. V shed 1 base and J shed 4 bases, with 13 bases lying between them. CDR3 length: 15 amino acids. The CDR3 region has the DNA TGTGCCAGCAGCTTAGAGTCAGGGCTGTTAGAGACCCAGTACTTC. Its translation: CASSLESGLLETQYF.

V is TRBV11-2 and J is TRBJ1-1; 7 nucleotides agree with TRBD1. The CDR3 has 14 amino acids. V lost 3 bases and J lost 1; bases outside the gene matches: 2. Per the germline V gene, CDR1 is SGHAT and CDR2 is FQNNGV. The CDR3 sequence: CASSLRTGNTEAFF. In DNA form, the CDR3 reads TGTGCCAGCAGCTTGAGGACAGGGAACACTGAAGCTTTCTTT. The entire variable domain, with the rest obtained from reference TRBV11-2 and TRBJ1-1, is as follows: EAGVAQSPRYKIIEKRQSVAFWCNPISGHATLYWYQQILGQGPKLLIQFQNNGVVDDSQLPKDRFSAERLKGVDSTLKIQPAKLEDSAVYLCASSLRTGNTEAFFGQGTRLTVV.

The chain employs TRBV6-4 and TRBJ2-2; the D gene is possibly TRBD1 (6 bases). Germline V gene lookup returns CDR1 MRHNA and CDR2 SNTAGT. Trimming pared 3 bases from V and 0 bases from J, leaving 14 bases between. This CDR3 is 17 amino acids long. Written as DNA, the CDR3 is TGTGCCAGCAGTGAGGGCAGGGGACGCGCGAACACCGGGGAGCTGTTTTTT. Amino acid sequence: CASSEGRGRANTGELFF.

The chain links TRBV19 to TRBJ1-5; D remains ambiguous. V lost 3 bases and J lost 7, with 10 bases in between. The CDR3 totals 13 residues. The germline gives CDR1 LNHDA, CDR2 SQIVND (reference sequence). CDR3 DNA sequence: TGTGCCAGTAGTATTACCGTCGGGCAGCCCCAGCATTTT. It encodes CASSITVGQPQHF.

V is TRBV20-1 and J is TRBJ2-7; 10 bases line up with TRBD2. Trimming at V came to 3 bases and at J to 3 bases, leaving 5 bases not matched to a gene. Germline CDR1 is DFQATT and CDR2 is SNEGSKA (reference sequence). The CDR3 extends over 14 amino acids. CDR3: CSASRPSGSYEQYF. CDR3 nucleotide sequence: TGCAGTGCTAGTCGGCCTAGCGGGAGCTACGAGCAGTACTTC.

About this clone itself: This sample also contains other DNA sequences that code for the same CDR3. The chain uses TRBV11-3 and TRBJ1-1; no firm D call. V was shortened by 2 bases and J by 1 base, with 5 bases between the two germline ends. The length of the CDR3 is 13 residues. CDR1 and CDR2 (germline): SGHNT, YENEEA. In DNA form, the CDR3 reads TGTGCCAGCAGCTTACGAGGGAACACTGAAGCTTTCTTT. Its protein product is CASSLRGNTEAFF.